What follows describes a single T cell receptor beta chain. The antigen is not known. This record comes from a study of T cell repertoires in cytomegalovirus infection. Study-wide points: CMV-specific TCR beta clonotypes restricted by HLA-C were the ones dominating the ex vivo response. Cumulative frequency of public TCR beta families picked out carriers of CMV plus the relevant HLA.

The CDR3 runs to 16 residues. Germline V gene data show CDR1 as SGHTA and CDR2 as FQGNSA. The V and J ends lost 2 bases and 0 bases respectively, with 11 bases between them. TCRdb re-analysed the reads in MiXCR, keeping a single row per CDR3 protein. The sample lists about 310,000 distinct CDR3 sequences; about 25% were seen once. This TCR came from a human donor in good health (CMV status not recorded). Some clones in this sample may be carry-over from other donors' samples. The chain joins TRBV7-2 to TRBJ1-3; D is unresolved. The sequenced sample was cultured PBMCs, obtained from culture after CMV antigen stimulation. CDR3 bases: TGTGCCAGCAGCTTACGTCCGGCGTACTCTGGAAACACCATATATTTT. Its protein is CASSLRPAYSGNTIYF. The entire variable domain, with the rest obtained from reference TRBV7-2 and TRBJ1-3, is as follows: GAGVSQSPSNKVTEKGKDVELRCDPISGHTALYWYRQSLGQGLEFLIYFQGNSAPDKSGLPSDRFSAERTGGSVSTLTIQRTQQEDSAVYLCASSLRPAYSGNTIYFGEGSWLTVV.